The sequence of this T cell receptor beta chain was determined in a study of blood T cells in healthy people across ages. As for the study in general: Template switching caught about one barcoded beta molecule for each two T cells.

A second PCR of about 7 to 11 cycles used a sample-barcoded 5' primer and a J-beta primer mix. TCRdb re-called the 5' RACE reads with MiXCR, one entry per CDR3 protein. Of over a million distinct CDR3 sequences in the sample, 35% to 55% were seen once. Germline-derived CDR1 and CDR2 are SGHTA and FQGNSA. Trimming left V 1 base short and J 7 bases short, with 14 bases between. The CDR3 length is 14 residues. General study results and limits: Naive CD4+ cells and diversity were both higher in long-lived donors than in aged donors. It was not known whether donors were CMV positive (a possible confounder of expanded clonotype changes).

This clonotype was observed once. Its antigen is not known. The chain uses TRBV7-2 and TRBJ2-7; perhaps D is TRBD1 or TRBD2 (5 bases each). The TCR was taken from an older woman in good health. Source material: blood. Written as DNA, the CDR3 is TGTGCCAGCAGCTTAGGTCCCGGGACGCGGGAGCAGTACTTC. Amino acid sequence: CASSLGPGTREQYF.